This is a list of T cell receptor beta chains from one sample in a study of cytomegalovirus exposure and HLA in healthy donors. The method was immunoSEQ multiplex PCR; TCRdb's version includes in-frame clones alone and lacks a portion of them. The sample holds 150,000 to 200,000 clones, 65% to 90% seen once. Sequencing was performed on PBMCs. The receptors come from a woman between 50 and 59 years old in good health and CMV-seronegative. Both conserved end residues are part of each CDR3. A D gene is named only where the DNA matches it firmly. The size field is filled for only some rows; it gives once, few, many or a size class.

NA	TRBV4-1	NA	TRBJ1-5	CASSQVAGTTFGNQPQHF	TGCGCCAGCAGCCAAGTGGCCGGGACAACCTTCGGGAATCAGCCCCAGCATTTT
TRBD1	TRBV18	once	TRBJ1-4	CASSLTDRGATNEKLFF	TGTGCCAGCTCCCTAACGGACAGGGGGGCAACTAATGAAAAACTGTTTTTT
NA	TRBV11-2	few	TRBJ2-7	CASSSPQSYEQYF	TGTGCCAGCAGCTCACCCCAGTCCTACGAGCAGTACTTC
TRBD2	TRBV7-2	NA	TRBJ2-1	CASSLGLAGTNEQFF	TGTGCCAGCAGCTTAGGCCTAGCGGGAACCAATGAGCAGTTCTTC
TRBD2	TRBV28	NA	TRBJ2-1	CASEISGRINEQFF	TGTGCCAGCGAAATTAGCGGGAGGATTAATGAGCAGTTCTTC
NA	TRBV19	NA	TRBJ2-5	CASSIEVDEIQYF	TGTGCCAGTAGTATAGAGGTAGATGAGATCCAGTACTTC
NA	TRBV11-2	once	TRBJ2-7	CASSSPRSSYEQYF	TGTGCCAGCAGCTCACCTCGGTCTTCCTACGAGCAGTACTTC
NA	TRBV27	NA	TRBJ1-5	CASSPLPRRANQPQHF	TGTGCCAGCAGCCCACTCCCGCGGAGGGCCAATCAGCCCCAGCATTTT
NA	TRBV5-6	once	TRBJ2-2	CASSFSGELFF	TGTGCCAGCAGCTTTTCAGGGGAGCTGTTTTTT
NA	TRBV5-6	NA	TRBJ1-2	CASEESGSNYGYTF	TGTGCCAGCGAAGAGTCGGGGTCGAACTATGGCTACACCTTC
TRBD1	TRBV30	NA	TRBJ1-4	CAWNRDRLNEKLFF	TGTGCCTGGAACCGGGACAGACTTAATGAAAAACTGTTTTTT
NA	TRBV5-4	NA	TRBJ2-3	CASSFTGGADTQYF	TGTGCCAGCAGCTTCACGGGCGGGGCAGATACGCAGTATTTT
TRBD1	TRBV6-6	NA	TRBJ1-5	CASTTSGGNQPQHF	TGTGCCAGCACTACTTCAGGGGGGAATCAGCCCCAGCATTTT
NA	TRBV6-6	NA	TRBJ1-2	CASSYSSKGDLSGYTF	TGTGCCAGCAGTTACTCAAGTAAGGGGGATTTGAGTGGCTACACCTTC
TRBD1	TRBV2	NA	TRBJ1-1	CASSLEQGLGGAFF	TGTGCCAGCAGTTTAGAACAGGGGTTGGGGGGAGCTTTCTTT
TRBD1	TRBV4-1	NA	TRBJ1-6	CASSSRDSGGEDSPLHF	TGCGCCAGCAGCTCTCGGGACAGCGGCGGAGAGGACTCACCCCTCCACTTT
NA	TRBV28	NA	TRBJ1-5	CASRSGGTGNQPQHF	TGTGCCAGCAGGTCGGGGGGCACGGGCAATCAGCCCCAGCATTTT
TRBD1	TRBV5-1	NA	TRBJ2-5	CASSFSTGEETQYF	TGCGCCAGCAGCTTTTCGACAGGGGAAGAGACCCAGTACTTC
TRBD1	TRBV7-9	once	TRBJ1-1	CASSLDLDRGKAFF	TGTGCCAGCAGCTTAGACCTCGACAGGGGAAAAGCTTTCTTT
NA	TRBV9	NA	TRBJ2-1	CASSSLDYNEQFF	TGTGCCAGCAGCTCCTTAGACTACAATGAGCAGTTCTTC
NA	TRBV6-1	few	TRBJ1-1	CASSEGGRWEGTEAFF	TGTGCCAGCAGTGAAGGGGGCAGATGGGAGGGTACTGAAGCTTTCTTT
TRBD1	TRBV7-6	NA	TRBJ1-1	CASSSTGGYTEAFF	TGTGCCAGCAGCTCTACAGGGGGCTACACTGAAGCTTTCTTT
TRBD2	TRBV28	NA	TRBJ2-1	CASTAGGPYNEQFF	TGTGCCAGCACCGCGGGAGGACCCTACAATGAGCAGTTCTTC
TRBD1	TRBV19	NA	TRBJ2-5	CASSIGQGVRETQYF	TGTGCCAGTAGTATCGGGCAGGGGGTAAGAGAGACCCAGTACTTC
TRBD1	TRBV19	NA	TRBJ2-7	CASSIGAGGFYEQYF	TGTGCCAGTAGTATAGGGGCAGGGGGCTTCTACGAGCAGTACTTC
NA	TRBV15	NA	TRBJ1-6	CATSREPGRGNSPLHF	TGTGCCACCAGCAGAGAACCAGGGAGGGGGAATTCACCCCTCCACTTT
NA	TRBV7-9	few	TRBJ1-5	CASSDDTIRNQPQHF	TGTGCCAGCAGCGATGACACCATCCGCAATCAGCCCCAGCATTTT
TRBD2	TRBV4-1	NA	TRBJ2-1	CASSRGLAGENEQFF	TGCGCCAGCAGCCGAGGACTAGCGGGAGAAAATGAGCAGTTCTTC
NA	TRBV7-2	NA	TRBJ2-5	CASSLDSGLRDF	TGTGCCAGCAGCTTAGACTCTGGACTTCGCGACTTC
TRBD2	TRBV5-1	NA	TRBJ2-2	CASSGSGSDAGELFF	TGCGCCAGCAGCGGTAGCGGGAGTGATGCCGGGGAGCTGTTTTTT
NA	TRBV7-9	once	TRBJ1-1	CASSLGTVNTEAFF	TGTGCCAGCAGCTTAGGGACAGTGAACACTGAAGCTTTCTTT
NA	TRBV18	NA	TRBJ1-5	CASSPDRVSNQPQHF	TGTGCCAGCTCCCCCGACAGAGTTAGCAATCAGCCCCAGCATTTT
TRBD1	TRBV6-5	NA	TRBJ1-2	CASSRPGQSNYGYTF	TGTGCCAGCAGTCGCCCGGGACAGTCTAACTATGGCTACACCTTC
TRBD1	TRBV19	few	TRBJ2-2	CASRSGQGNTGELFF	TGTGCCAGTAGATCGGGACAGGGAAACACCGGGGAGCTGTTTTTT
NA	TRBV28	NA	TRBJ2-1	CASSLWNPPNNEQFF	TGTGCCAGCAGTTTATGGAACCCTCCTAACAATGAGCAGTTCTTC
NA	TRBV2	once	TRBJ2-1	CASRGQLNEQFF	TGTGCCAGCAGGGGGCAGCTCAATGAGCAGTTCTTC
NA	TRBV5-6	NA	TRBJ2-7	CASSLRGPLSVLYF	TGTGCCAGCAGCCTAAGGGGCCCCCTCAGCGTGCTGTACTTC
TRBD2	TRBV28	NA	TRBJ2-5	CASSLEGTSGSSLQETQYF	TGTGCCAGCAGTTTAGAGGGGACTAGCGGGAGTTCCCTACAAGAGACCCAGTACTTC
TRBD1	TRBV28	NA	TRBJ1-6	CASSSQTGPNSPLHF	TGTGCCAGCAGTTCCCAGACAGGGCCCAATTCACCCCTCCACTTT
TRBD2	TRBV2	NA	TRBJ2-7	CASSPTSGRTYEQYF	TGTGCCAGCAGTCCAACTAGCGGGAGGACCTACGAGCAGTACTTC
TRBD1	TRBV5-1	NA	TRBJ2-7	CASSFTGEQVYEQYF	TGCGCCAGCAGCTTCACAGGGGAACAAGTCTACGAGCAGTACTTC
NA	TRBV28	once	TRBJ1-4	CASSFGGVPEKLFF	TGTGCCAGCAGTTTTGGTGGAGTTCCCGAAAAACTGTTTTTT
TRBD2	TRBV7-6	NA	TRBJ2-3	CASSSGGASGSTDTQYF	TGTGCCAGCAGCTCGGGGGGGGCTAGCGGGAGCACAGATACGCAGTATTTT
NA	TRBV18	few	TRBJ2-3	CASSQRQQSTDTQYF	TGTGCCAGCTCACAGAGACAGCAAAGCACAGATACGCAGTATTTT
TRBD1	TRBV29-1	NA	TRBJ1-2	CSVTGDYGYTF	TGCAGCGTTACAGGGGACTATGGCTACACCTTC
TRBD2	TRBV30	NA	TRBJ2-1	CASTTSGSSNEQFF	TGTGCCTCCACTACTAGCGGGAGTTCCAATGAGCAGTTCTTC
TRBD1	TRBV15	NA	TRBJ1-4	CATSRGTGGFEKLFF	TGTGCCACCAGCAGAGGGACAGGGGGTTTTGAAAAACTGTTTTTT
NA	TRBV5-1	NA	TRBJ1-3	CASSFLDSFSSGNTIYF	TGCGCCAGCAGCTTCCTGGACAGTTTTTCCTCTGGAAACACCATATATTTT
NA	TRBV6-5	NA	TRBJ1-1	CASSYSTGGDEAFF	TGTGCCAGCAGTTACTCGACAGGAGGAGACGAAGCTTTCTTT
NA	TRBV11-1	NA	TRBJ2-5	CASSSARRGRRETQYF	TGTGCCAGCAGCTCAGCCCGGCGGGGGCGGCGGGAGACCCAGTACTTC
NA	TRBV10-3	NA	TRBJ2-2	CAINPGQNTGELFF	TGTGCCATCAACCCGGGACAGAACACCGGGGAGCTGTTTTTT
NA	TRBV6-1	NA	TRBJ2-3	CASSASALGTDTQYF	TGTGCCAGCAGTGCCTCTGCGCTCGGCACAGATACGCAGTATTTT
TRBD1	TRBV18	NA	TRBJ1-1	CASSPPQGARTEAFF	TGTGCCAGCTCACCACCCCAGGGGGCACGAACTGAAGCTTTCTTT
TRBD1	TRBV7-9	NA	TRBJ1-2	CSSSFNRGYGYTF	TGTTCCAGCAGCTTTAACAGGGGATATGGCTACACCTTC
NA	TRBV2	NA	TRBJ2-7	CASSPGSTYEQYF	TGTGCCAGCAGCCCTGGTTCAACCTACGAGCAGTACTTC
NA	TRBV6-1	NA	TRBJ1-5	CASGPWTSSNQPQHF	TGTGCCAGTGGCCCTTGGACTTCTAGCAATCAGCCCCAGCATTTT